Below, 21 T cell receptor beta chains from the same sample are listed, as sequenced in a study of shared clonotypes between healthy human individuals. Clones were sequenced by immunoSEQ multiplex PCR, and TCRdb holds only the in-frame ones, with some missing. The repertoire consists of fewer than 1.4 million clones, with around 78% occurring once and the leading ten covering roughly 0.62%. The sequencing input was memory CD4+ T cells from PBMCs. Subset given: CD45RA-negative fraction. These receptor sequences come from a man aged 18 to 35 in good health. Some clones in this sample may be carry-over from other donors' samples.

This chain joins TRBV19 and TRBJ1-5; tentatively, D is TRBD1 (5 bases). Trimming cost V 5 bases and J 5 bases, with 10 bases left between them. Germline V gene data show CDR1 as LNHDA and CDR2 as SQIVND (reference sequence). This CDR3 is 13 amino acids long. This chain's CDR3 is CASSWIRDQPQHF. The CDR3 coding sequence is TGTGCCAGTAGTTGGATCAGGGATCAGCCCCAGCATTTT. The variable domain in full, completed from reference TRBV19 and TRBJ1-5, reads DGGITQSPKYLFRKEGQNVTLSCEQNLNHDAMYWYRQDPGQGLRLIYYSQIVNDFQKGDIAEGYSVSREKKESFPLTVTSAQKNPTAFYLCASSWIRDQPQHFGDGTRLSIL.

In regard to this clone: A much larger clone is a single base away; this may be a read error. V usage is TRBV6-1 and J usage is TRBJ2-7, with D hard to call. V lost 2 bases to trimming and J lost 4 bases, with 3 bases between them. The CDR3 totals 11 residues. The germline gives CDR1 MNHNS, CDR2 SASEGT. The DNA for the CDR3 is TGTGCCAGCAGTGAATGGTACGAGCAGTACTTC. Its protein is CASSEWYEQYF.

The rearrangement uses TRBV7-3 and TRBJ2-5; TRBD2 might be the D (6 bases). Looked up from germline, CDR1 is SGHTA and CDR2 is FQGTGA. The CDR3 runs 15 residues. V lost 0 bases and J 5 bases, leaving 13 bases between the germline ends. CDR3 in DNA: TGTGCCAGCAGCTTAACACTAGCAGCTGGGGAGACCCAGTACTTC. Translated: CASSLTLAAGETQYF.

This clone was seen a few times. This chain uses TRBV28 with TRBJ1-2; the D gene is possibly TRBD1 (5 bases). V was cut by 7 bases and J by 5 bases, with 17 bases left in between. From germline, CDR1 is MDHEN and CDR2 SYDVKM. The CDR3 consists of 14 residues. The chain's CDR3 is CASIQPGTEYGYTF. The CDR3 coding sequence is TGTGCCAGCATCCAGCCGGGGACGGAATATGGCTACACCTTC.

At least ten counts were recorded for this clone. The rearrangement links TRBV7-8 to TRBJ2-1; 8 bases fit TRBD2. The CDR3 is 14 residues long. Germline CDR1 is SGHVS and CDR2 is FQNEAQ. Losses at the gene ends were 5 bases for V and 5 bases for J; bases not matched to a gene: 5. Here the CDR3 reads CASSRLTSDNEQFF. Here the CDR3 DNA reads TGTGCCAGCAGCCGGTTGACTAGCGACAATGAGCAGTTCTTC.

This chain connects TRBV7-9 to TRBJ2-6; D unclear. Looked up from germline, CDR1 is SEHNR and CDR2 is FQNEAQ (reference sequence). V lost 3 bases and J lost 1, with 7 bases in between. The CDR3 has 15 amino acids. CDR3 residues: CASSFISSGANVLTF. CDR3 nucleotides: TGTGCCAGCAGCTTTATCTCATCTGGGGCCAACGTCCTGACTTTC. The full variable domain, its missing parts supplied by reference TRBV7-9 and TRBJ2-6, is DTGVSQNPRHKITKRGQNVTFRCDPISEHNRLYWYRQTLGQGPEFLTYFQNEAQLEKSRLLSDRFSAERPKGSFSTLEIQRTEQGDSAMYLCASSFISSGANVLTFGAGSRLTVL.

V gene TRBV28 combines with J gene TRBJ1-5; 9 bases align to TRBD1. This CDR3 contains 16 residues. Germline V gene data show CDR1 as MDHEN and CDR2 as SYDVKM. J was trimmed by 6 bases and V by 2 bases; bases with no gene match: 8. As DNA, the CDR3 is TGTGCCAGCAGTTTAGTTGGACAGGGGTGGGGTCAGCCCCAGCATTTT. Its protein is CASSLVGQGWGQPQHF. Full variable domain (outside the CDR3, taken from reference TRBV28 and TRBJ1-5): DVKVTQSSRYLVKRTGEKVFLECVQDMDHENMFWYRQDPGLGLRLIYFSYDVKMKEKGDIPEGYSVSREKKERFSLILESASTNQTSMYLCASSLVGQGWGQPQHFGDGTRLSIL.

This rearrangement joins TRBV10-3 to TRBJ2-1, with a weak D call TRBD2 (6 bases). V lost 4 bases and J lost 5, with 12 bases in between. Germline CDR1 is ENHRY and CDR2 is SYGVKD. This CDR3 is 14 amino acids long. The CDR3 DNA reads as TGTGCCATCAGTGGAGGAGGGTCCCACAATGAGCAGTTCTTC. Protein sequence: CAISGGGSHNEQFF.

Note on this clone: One junction end disagrees with the germline gene, perhaps due to a read error. This chain joins TRBV7-9 and TRBJ1-1, with D possibly matching TRBD1 (5 bases). Per germline, CDR1 SEHNR and CDR2 FQNEAQ (reference sequence). The CDR3 is 14 residues long. CDR3: CASGDRNMNTEAFF. The CDR3 DNA sequence: TGCGCCAGCGGCGACAGAAACATGAACACTGAAGCTTTCTTT.

This clone was picked up a small number of times. The chain employs TRBV7-9 and TRBJ1-1; maybe TRBD1 (5 bases). The CDR3 spans 15 residues. Germline V gene data show CDR1 as SEHNR and CDR2 as FQNEAQ (reference sequence). The V and J ends lost 3 bases and 0 bases respectively, with 11 bases between them. The CDR3 bases are TGTGCCAGCAGCTTTCCGACAGTTATGAACACTGAAGCTTTCTTT. It yields the protein CASSFPTVMNTEAFF.

The chain carries TRBV6-6 and TRBJ1-5; the D is unclear. With 5 bases removed from V and 4 bases from J, the gap between germline ends came to 12 bases. CDR3 length: 14 amino acids. Per the germline V gene, CDR1 is MNHNY and CDR2 is SVGAGI (reference sequence). The CDR3, as DNA: TGTGCCAGCAGTCTGTCCAGCGAAAATCAGCCCCAGCATTTT. Its protein is CASSLSSENQPQHF.

This clone came up a few times. The CDR3 region has the DNA TGTGCCAGCAGCCTGGGGAGCCTCTATGGCTACACCTTC. Translation: CASSLGSLYGYTF. The chain recombines TRBV9 with TRBJ1-2; the D is unclear. V lost 4 bases and J 4 bases, leaving 11 bases between the germline ends. The CDR3 sequence is 13 residues long. CDR1 SGDLS and CDR2 YYNGEE come from the germline V gene.

The chain is built from TRBV7-8 and TRBJ2-3, with 10 bases that match TRBD2. After removal of 3 bases from V and 4 bases from J, the junction contained 4 bases not matched to a gene. The CDR3 is made up of 15 amino acids. Germline-derived CDR1 and CDR2 are SGHVS and FQNEAQ. CDR3 sequence (DNA): TGTGCCAGCAGCTTTCAAGCGGGAGGGTCAGATACGCAGTATTTT. Its protein product is CASSFQAGGSDTQYF.

The sample holds one count of this clone. The V gene is TRBV9, the J gene TRBJ2-5; D assignment may be TRBD1 or TRBD2 (6 bases each). The CDR3 spans 15 residues. V shed 0 bases and J shed 5 bases, with 14 bases lying between them. CDR1 is SGDLS and CDR2 is YYNGEE in the germline V gene. CDR3 residues: CASSVAGGPGETQYF. The CDR3 bases are TGTGCCAGCAGCGTAGCTGGGGGGCCCGGGGAGACCCAGTACTTC.

This clone was observed once. V gene TRBV6-5 combines with J gene TRBJ2-7; TRBD2 aligns across 9 bases. CDR1 MNHEY and CDR2 SVGAGI come from the germline V gene. V dropped 6 bases and J dropped 5; count of bases not matched to a gene: 8. The CDR3 is 14 residues long. CDR3 in amino acids: CASRSSGRTHEQYF. CDR3 nucleotides: TGTGCCAGCAGGTCCAGCGGGAGGACCCACGAGCAGTACTTC.

CDR3 loop: CASRGLGGYTF. DNA of the CDR3: TGTGCCAGCAGGGGCTTGGGGGGCTACACCTTC. The genes are TRBV28 and TRBJ1-2, with D unclear. This CDR3 region has 11 residues. Deletions cut 6 bases from V and 8 bases from J, with 10 bases between. Germline V lookup: CDR1 MDHEN, CDR2 SYDVKM.

The chain has TRBV5-1 and TRBJ2-1, with 14 nucleotides matching TRBD2. The germline gives CDR1 SGHRS, CDR2 YFSETQ. Trimming took 4 bases from V and 6 from J; bases not matched to a gene: 3. The CDR3 contains 15 residues. CDR3 sequence: CASSGGLAGANEQFF. In DNA, the CDR3 is TGCGCCAGCAGCGGGGGACTAGCGGGAGCCAATGAGCAGTTCTTC.

A word on this clone: A much larger clone differs by one base, so this may be a read error. Other DNA sequences within the sample encode an identical CDR3. In nucleotides, the CDR3 is TGCGCCAGCAGCCCCCAAGGAGAGACCCAGTACTTC. Its translation is CASSPQGETQYF. The chain is built from TRBV5-1 and TRBJ2-5; D call uncertain. CDR3 length: 12 amino acids. The germline V and J ends were trimmed by 4 bases and 4 bases, with 8 bases remaining between them. Germline CDR1 and CDR2: SGHRS and YFSETQ.

J is TRBJ2-6 and V is TRBV7-2; TRBD1 is a possible D gene (6 bases). The CDR3 sequence is 17 residues long. V was cut by 0 bases and J by 2 bases, with 11 bases left in between. The germline CDR1 and CDR2 sequences are SGHTA and FQGNSA. In nucleotides, the CDR3 is TGTGCCAGCAGCTTAGCGATGGGGGCAACTGGGGCCAACGTCCTGACTTTC. Its protein product is CASSLAMGATGANVLTF.

This clone has a single count. The likely explanation is a read error, given a far larger clone one base away. The chain employs TRBV4-1 and TRBJ2-2; 8 bases are a match to TRBD2. The CDR3 extends over 15 amino acids. Germline values: CDR1 MGHRA, CDR2 YSYEKL. CDR3 in DNA: TGCACCAGCAGAGGTAGCGGGGCGAACACCGGGGAGCTGTTTTTT. It is translated as CTSRGSGANTGELFF.

The rearrangement joins TRBV5-1 to TRBJ2-2; D may be TRBD1 or TRBD2 (5 bases each). The CDR3 covers 15 residues. Looked up from germline, CDR1 is SGHRS and CDR2 is YFSETQ. V gave up 3 bases and J gave up 5 bases, with 14 bases separating them. The CDR3 DNA sequence: TGCGCCAGCAGCTGGGGGTCGGGGAAAACCGGGGAGCTGTTTTTT. Its translation is CASSWGSGKTGELFF.